The 11 T cell receptor beta chains below were found in one sample sequenced in a study of CD39 and CD103 CD8 tumor-infiltrating T cells. Assay: immunoSEQ multiplex PCR; the TCRdb copy retains only in-frame clones and omits some. The table shows 15,000 or so clones, with about 90% occurring only once. The specimen sequenced was CD8+ T cells sorted from blood. Subset meaning: total memory CD8 T cells (CD45RA-CCR7+/-) from blood or uninvolved lymph node. The receptors stem from a human donor with head and neck squamous cell carcinoma.

J is TRBJ2-7 and V is TRBV6-6; TRBD1 matches at 9 bases. The CDR3 is 13 residues long. The germline V gene encodes CDR1 MNHNY and CDR2 SVGAGI (reference sequence). V trimming: 6 bases; J trimming: 6 bases; junction bases outside the gene matches: 6. Here the CDR3 DNA reads TGTGCCAGCAGAACCACAGGGGGCGTCGAGCAGTACTTC. This translates into CASRTTGGVEQYF.

The chain uses TRBV2 and TRBJ2-3; D gene uncertain. V dropped 6 bases and J dropped 2 bases, with 9 bases sitting between them. The germline CDR1 and CDR2 sequences are SNHLY and FYNNEI. The CDR3 has 13 residues. The CDR3 DNA follows: TGTGCCAGCAGGTTTCTGAACACAGATACGCAGTATTTT. Residues: CASRFLNTDTQYF.

CDR3 in amino acids: CASSPLAGGPPSDTQYF. The CDR3 nucleotides read TGTGCCAGCAGTCCCCTAGCGGGGGGGCCCCCCTCAGATACGCAGTATTTT. The gene calls are TRBV27 and TRBJ2-3; 12 bases align to TRBD2. Looked up from germline, CDR1 is MNHEY and CDR2 is SMNVEV (reference sequence). The V segment lost 5 bases and the J segment 4 bases; nucleotides outside the gene matches: 10. The CDR3 loop spans 17 amino acids.

In this sample, this clone turned up once. The rearrangement links TRBV4-1 to TRBJ2-1; 11 bases are shared with TRBD2. CDR3 size: 16 residues. The germline V gene has CDR1 MGHRA and CDR2 YSYEKL. V dropped 3 bases and J dropped 10; count of bases not matched to a gene: 11. CDR3 amino acids: CASSHTLAGGAPEQFF. In DNA, the CDR3 is TGCGCCAGCAGCCACACTCTAGCGGGGGGAGCCCCCGAGCAGTTCTTC.

The rearrangement uses TRBV5-5 and TRBJ2-7; tentatively, D is TRBD1 (6 bases). This CDR3 is built from 14 residues. Germline CDR1 SGHKS, CDR2 YYEKEE (reference sequence). V was shortened by 1 base and J by 2 bases, with 10 bases between the two germline ends. The DNA for the CDR3 is TGTGCCAGCAGCTTGTGGGGACACCCCTACGAGCAGTACTTC. Translation: CASSLWGHPYEQYF.

This chain uses TRBV7-9 with TRBJ2-1; D unresolved. This CDR3 region has 16 residues. CDR1 is SEHNR and CDR2 is FQNEAQ in the germline V gene (reference sequence). V lost 2 bases, J lost 2 bases, and 13 bases lay in between. The CDR3 loop reads CASSLSLDPTYNEQFF. The CDR3 region has the DNA TGTGCCAGCAGCTTATCCTTGGACCCGACCTACAATGAGCAGTTCTTC.

To note about this clone: One end of the junction is discordant with germline, which a read error may explain. DNA of the CDR3: TGCAGCGTCGAAGATCACAGGGAAATCTCCTACAATGAGCAGTTCTTC. Translated: CSVEDHREISYNEQFF. This chain uses TRBV29-1 with TRBJ2-1, with TRBD1 as a possible D gene (6 bases). In germline, CDR1 is SQVTM, CDR2 ANQGSEA. There are 16 residues in the CDR3.

The chain is built from TRBV7-3 and TRBJ2-7, with D uncertain. The CDR3 spans 14 residues. Trimming cost V 5 bases and J 0 bases, with 11 bases left between them. Germline V gene sequence: CDR1 SGHTA, CDR2 FQGTGA. CDR3 in amino acids: CASSNFNSSYEQYF. The CDR3 nucleotides are TGTGCCAGCAGCAATTTTAATAGCTCCTACGAGCAGTACTTC.

The chain links TRBV2 to TRBJ2-5, with 8 bases identical to TRBD2. Germline V CDR1 and CDR2: SNHLY, FYNNEI. CDR3 length: 16 amino acids. After removal of 6 bases from V and 1 base from J, the junction contained 10 bases not matched to a gene. CDR3 nucleotides: TGTGCCAGCAGAGGTCATAGCGGGGCTTTCCAAGAGACCCAGTACTTC. Translating it yields CASRGHSGAFQETQYF.

The J gene is TRBJ1-5, the V gene TRBV15; D gene uncertain. CDR3 length equals 17 residues. The V and J ends lost 1 base and 0 bases respectively, with 13 bases between them. Looked up from germline, CDR1 is LNHNV and CDR2 is YYDKDF (reference sequence). The CDR3 reads CATSRGVGHSSNQPQHF. The CDR3 nucleotides are TGTGCCACCAGCAGAGGAGTAGGCCACAGTAGCAATCAGCCCCAGCATTTT.

This clone has just one count. This rearrangement joins TRBV29-1 to TRBJ2-1, with 8 positions matching TRBD2. Per germline, CDR1 SQVTM and CDR2 ANQGSEA. The CDR3 sequence is 16 residues long. V trimming: 6 bases; J trimming: 0 bases; junction bases outside the gene matches: 10. Here the CDR3 reads CSVRRGGLSSYNEQFF. The DNA for the CDR3 is TGCAGCGTCCGTCGGGGGGGGCTAAGCTCCTACAATGAGCAGTTCTTC.